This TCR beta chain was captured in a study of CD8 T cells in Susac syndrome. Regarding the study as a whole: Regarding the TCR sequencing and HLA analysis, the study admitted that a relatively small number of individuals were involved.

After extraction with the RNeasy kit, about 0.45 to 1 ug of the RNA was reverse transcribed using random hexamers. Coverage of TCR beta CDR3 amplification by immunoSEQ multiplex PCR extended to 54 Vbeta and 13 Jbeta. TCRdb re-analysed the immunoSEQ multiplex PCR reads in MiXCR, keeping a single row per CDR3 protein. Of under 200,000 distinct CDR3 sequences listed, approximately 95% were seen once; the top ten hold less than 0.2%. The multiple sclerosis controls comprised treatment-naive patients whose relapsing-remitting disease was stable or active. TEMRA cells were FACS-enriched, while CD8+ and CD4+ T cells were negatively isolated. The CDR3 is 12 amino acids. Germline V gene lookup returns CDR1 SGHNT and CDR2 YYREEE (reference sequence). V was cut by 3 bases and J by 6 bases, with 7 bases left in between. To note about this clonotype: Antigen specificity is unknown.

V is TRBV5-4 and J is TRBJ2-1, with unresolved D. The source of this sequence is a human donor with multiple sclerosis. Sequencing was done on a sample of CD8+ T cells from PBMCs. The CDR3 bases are TGTGCCAGCAGCTCAGCGCGCAATGAGCAGTTCTTC. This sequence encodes CASSSARNEQFF.